What follows are 20 T cell receptor beta chains derived from one specimen sequenced in a study of T cell responses to AZD1222 COVID-19 vaccine (dated by TCRdb to 2020 to 2023). Libraries were constructed by the immunoSEQ multiplex PCR assay. This immuneACCESS table, as held by TCRdb, lists in-frame sequences with V and J called but not all clones. Of the missing ones, under half trace to an unresolved V gene in checked studies; the others have no known cause. This sample has around 160,000 clones in its table, and 92% of those were observed once. The ten largest clones capture around 1% of the sample. The time point label on this specimen signifies: about 28 days (+/-7) after the second vaccine dose. This specimen was peripheral blood, taken 28 days after the second AZD1222 dose. These receptors were taken from an adult who received the AZD1222 COVID-19 vaccine.

The chain couples TRBV7-9 to TRBJ2-7; TRBD2 aligns across 10 bases. V was pared by 6 bases and J by 3 bases, with 8 bases of the junction left unmatched. This CDR3 region has 15 residues. Germline V gene lookup returns CDR1 SEHNR and CDR2 FQNEAQ (reference sequence). The CDR3 sequence is CASRSLLAGDYEQYF. The CDR3 DNA is TGTGCCAGCAGATCCCTGCTAGCGGGGGACTACGAGCAGTACTTC.

The CDR3 is CAISELNRGLTGELFF. CDR3 sequence (DNA): TGTGCCATCAGTGAGTTAAACAGGGGACTCACCGGGGAGCTGTTTTTT. The chain carries TRBV10-3 and TRBJ2-2, with a possible D match to TRBD1 (7 bases). There are 16 residues in the CDR3. CDR1 and CDR2 from the germline V gene are ENHRY and SYGVKD. V gave up 1 base and J gave up 4 bases, with 13 bases separating them.

The chain is built from TRBV20-1 and TRBJ2-7, with unresolved D. Trimming took off 3 bases at V and 6 bases at J, with 18 bases between the two ends. This CDR3 is 14 amino acids long. Germline values: CDR1 DFQATT, CDR2 SNEGSKA (reference sequence). CDR3 sequence reads: CSASSGPMLSEQYF. The CDR3 DNA reads as TGCAGTGCTAGTAGTGGGCCGATGCTTTCCGAGCAGTACTTC.

The chain uses TRBV2 and TRBJ2-6; D is unclear. Germline CDR1 and CDR2: SNHLY and FYNNEI. This CDR3 has 14 residues. V was trimmed by 6 bases and J by 0 bases, leaving 6 bases between them. CDR3 region: CASRRPSGANVLTF. The CDR3 DNA follows: TGTGCCAGCAGGCGGCCCTCTGGGGCCAACGTCCTGACTTTC.

The V and J genes are TRBV11-2 and TRBJ2-7; D gene ambiguous. The V and J ends lost 3 bases and 9 bases respectively, with 15 bases between them. This CDR3 region has 13 residues. Germline assignment: CDR1 SGHAT and CDR2 FQNNGV. Written as DNA, the CDR3 is TGTGCCAGCAGCTTCAGCCGGGCAACGGGGCAGTACTTC. It encodes CASSFSRATGQYF.

The chain combines TRBV7-8 with TRBJ1-2; no definite D call. Trimming pared 0 bases from V and 3 bases from J, leaving 8 bases between. Germline CDR1 reads SGHVS; CDR2 reads FQNEAQ. The CDR3 spans 14 residues. The CDR3 DNA sequence: TGTGCCAGCAGCTTAGCGGAGGGCTACTATGGCTACACCTTC. As protein: CASSLAEGYYGYTF.

J is TRBJ1-2 and V is TRBV4-1; D uncertain. CDR1 and CDR2 (germline): MGHRA, YSYEKL. V was trimmed by 4 bases and J by 0 bases, leaving 12 bases between them. The CDR3 contains 15 residues. CDR3 amino acids: CASSRTGISNYGYTF. CDR3 DNA sequence: TGCGCCAGCAGCCGGACTGGGATTTCTAACTATGGCTACACCTTC.

This chain joins TRBV5-4 and TRBJ1-1; the match to TRBD1 covers 7 bases. From germline, CDR1 is SGHNT and CDR2 YYREEE (reference sequence). V was clipped by 4 bases and J by 4 bases; unmatched bases: 13. This CDR3 spans 16 amino acids. The CDR3 loop is CASSRPGTVLGTEAFF. The CDR3 DNA sequence: TGTGCCAGCAGCCGTCCCGGGACAGTTTTGGGCACTGAAGCTTTCTTT.

This clone was detected only once. The DNA for the CDR3 is TGTGCCAGTAGTATCGGCCAGAAGAACACTGAAGCTTTCTTT. This translates into CASSIGQKNTEAFF. This sequence joins TRBV19 and TRBJ1-1; the D is unclear. This CDR3 is built from 14 residues. Germline lookup yields CDR1 LNHDA and CDR2 SQIVND (reference sequence). V lost 3 bases and J lost 1, with 9 bases in between.

The rearrangement joins TRBV6-5 to TRBJ1-6; D not resolved. Looked up from germline, CDR1 is MNHEY and CDR2 is SVGAGI. V was trimmed by 1 base and J by 7 bases, leaving 14 bases between them. The CDR3 has 16 residues. The CDR3 DNA is TGTGCCAGCAGTTACTTCCGTGAAGCCGGAAATTCACCCCTCCACTTT. It translates to CASSYFREAGNSPLHF.

The chain couples TRBV7-9 to TRBJ2-7; D possibly corresponds to TRBD1 (6 bases). The CDR3 runs 14 residues. The V gene lost 3 bases and the J gene lost 3 bases, with 12 bases spanning the gap. Looked up from germline, CDR1 is SEHNR and CDR2 is FQNEAQ (reference sequence). In DNA, the CDR3 is TGTGCCAGCAGCTTGGACAGCACTTACTACGAGCAGTACTTC. It yields the protein CASSLDSTYYEQYF.

The CDR3 bases are TGTGCCAGCAACCCCGTTCAGGGGATTAGGAGAACTGAAGCTTTCTTT. Translation: CASNPVQGIRRTEAFF. J is TRBJ1-1 and V is TRBV5-5; D is possibly TRBD1 (6 bases). Germline CDR1 is SGHKS and CDR2 is YYEKEE (reference sequence). The CDR3 consists of 16 residues. The V gene lost 6 bases and the J gene lost 5 bases, with 23 bases spanning the gap.

Worth noting for this clone: This sample also contains other DNA sequences that code for the same CDR3. V and J are TRBV27 and TRBJ1-6, with D perhaps TRBD1 (6 bases). Trimming removed 3 bases at V and 6 bases at J, with 9 bases between. Germline values: CDR1 MNHEY, CDR2 SMNVEV (reference sequence). This CDR3 spans 14 amino acids. For the CDR3, the DNA is TGTGCCAGCAGTTTGACAGGAGGTAATTCACCCCTCCACTTT. This translates into CASSLTGGNSPLHF.

The chain is built from TRBV6-5 and TRBJ2-7; D is unclear. Trimming removed 7 bases at V and 3 bases at J, with 10 bases between. This CDR3 is built from 12 residues. The germline V gene has CDR1 MNHEY and CDR2 SVGAGI. In DNA form, the CDR3 reads TGTGCCAGCAAAGCCAGTAGCTACGAGCAGTACTTC. It translates to CASKASSYEQYF.

This clone has a single count. The V gene is TRBV9, the J gene TRBJ1-2, with D possibly matching TRBD1 (5 bases). The CDR3 length is 17 residues. Trimming left V 3 bases short and J 0 bases short, with 18 bases between. Germline V lookup: CDR1 SGDLS, CDR2 YYNGEE. The CDR3 nucleotides are TGTGCCAGCAGCGGATTGGTAGGGACGGGAGCTAACTATGGCTACACCTTC. This codes for CASSGLVGTGANYGYTF.

In the case of this clone: The germline gene is not matched at one end of the junction; a read error may be the cause. The chain couples TRBV3-1 (or the pseudogene TRBV3-2) to TRBJ2-7; 7 nucleotides agree with TRBD1. The CDR3 contains 15 residues. Germline V gene data show CDR1 as LGHDT and CDR2 as YNNKEL (reference sequence). CDR3 region: CANSQGWDRDYEQYF. The CDR3 DNA sequence: TGTGCCAACAGCCAAGGATGGGACAGAGACTACGAGCAGTACTTC.

V gene TRBV12-5 combines with J gene TRBJ1-5; perhaps TRBD1 as D (5 bases). The CDR3 has 12 residues. Trimming took off 5 bases at V and 8 bases at J, with 10 bases between the two ends. Germline values: CDR1 LGHNT, CDR2 FRNRAP. The CDR3 region is CASGRDLEPQHF. In nucleotides, the CDR3 is TGTGCTAGTGGTCGGGACCTGGAGCCCCAGCATTTT.

The chain carries TRBV10-3 and TRBJ2-3; 14 bases fit TRBD2. The CDR3 is made up of 16 amino acids. The V segment lost 4 bases and the J segment 9 bases; nucleotides outside the gene matches: 9. The germline V gene encodes CDR1 ENHRY and CDR2 SYGVKD. This chain's CDR3 is CAISGGLAGAQGTQYF. In DNA, the CDR3 is TGTGCCATCAGTGGGGGACTAGCGGGGGCCCAGGGGACGCAGTATTTT.

The chain has TRBV20-1 and TRBJ1-5; TRBD1 might be the D (6 bases). V was pared by 3 bases and J by 1 base, with 13 bases between. Looked up from germline, CDR1 is DFQATT and CDR2 is SNEGSKA (reference sequence). The CDR3 runs 15 residues. The CDR3 sequence is CSASFGGASNQPQHF. The CDR3, as DNA: TGCAGTGCTAGTTTCGGGGGGGCCAGCAATCAGCCCCAGCATTTT.

This chain connects TRBV5-6 to TRBJ1-4, with TRBD1 as a possible D gene (5 bases). V lost 1 base, J lost 5 bases, and 15 bases lay in between. Germline V gives CDR1 SGHDT, CDR2 YYEEEE. The CDR3 consists of 16 residues. In DNA, the CDR3 is TGTGCCAGCAGCTTGATAGGGGTTTCAAAAAATGAAAAACTGTTTTTT. This sequence encodes CASSLIGVSKNEKLFF.